The following is a T cell receptor (beta chain) sequence with its context. The target antigen is unknown. The source of the sample is a study of blood T cells in healthy people across ages. Whole-study findings and limits: A strong correlation was found between TCR beta diversity and the percentage of naive T cells.

Healthy Caucasians from Russia aged roughly 6 to 95 served as donors. With a J-beta primer mix and a sample-barcoded 5' primer, a second PCR ran roughly 6 to 11 cycles. TCRdb used MiXCR to reprocess the 5' RACE reads, holding one entry per CDR3 protein. The table has over a million distinct CDR3 sequences, less than 45% seen once. CDR3 length equals 15 residues. Per germline, CDR1 KGHSH and CDR2 LQKENI. The ends lost 4 bases at V and 5 bases at J; junction bases unmatched: 9. The clonotype was recovered from a young woman in good health. This chain links TRBV18 with TRBJ1-1; TRBD1 agrees at 8 bases. Sequencing input: blood. DNA of the CDR3: TGTGCCAGCTCACTAAGGACAGGGCACAATACTGAAGCTTTCTTT. It is translated as CASSLRTGHNTEAFF.